This TCR beta chain was obtained from a study of graft-versus-host responses after intestinal transplantation. In the study overall: Multivisceral, liver-intestinal, or isolated intestinal grafts were transplanted into recipients. General study results and limits: Recipient marrow held GvH clones, some first seen in ileum or blood.

Repertoires were generated with immunoSEQ multiplex PCR, while TCRdb's copy carries only in-frame clones and drops some. Of around 19,000 clones listed, under 50% are singletons. This CDR3 is built from 9 residues. Trimming removed 11 bases at V and 4 bases at J, with 4 bases between. Germline loops: CDR1 SGHAT, CDR2 FQDESV (reference sequence). This clone appeared once. The input for sequencing was alloreactive CD4+ T cells from a mixed lymphocyte reaction culture, taken before intestinal transplant. Documented subset: CFSE-low proliferating T cells sorted from roughly six-day pre-transplant mixed lymphocyte reaction (GvH or HvG direction). The receptor was isolated from a human patient who received an intestinal transplant. The rearrangement links TRBV11-1 to TRBJ2-3; no clear D. This CDR3 is CAPPDTQYF. The CDR3 bases are TGTGCCCCTCCAGATACGCAGTATTTT.